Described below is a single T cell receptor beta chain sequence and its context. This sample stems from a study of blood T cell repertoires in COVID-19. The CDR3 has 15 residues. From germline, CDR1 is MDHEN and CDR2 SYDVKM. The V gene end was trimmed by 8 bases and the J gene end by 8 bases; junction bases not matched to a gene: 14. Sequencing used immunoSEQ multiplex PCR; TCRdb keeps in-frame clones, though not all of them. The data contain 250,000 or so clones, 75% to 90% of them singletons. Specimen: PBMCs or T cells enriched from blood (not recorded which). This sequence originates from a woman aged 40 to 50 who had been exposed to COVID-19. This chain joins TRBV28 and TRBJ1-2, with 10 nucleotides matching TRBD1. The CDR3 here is CASGSSGTGVKGYTF. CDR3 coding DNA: TGTGCCAGCGGCTCCTCCGGGACAGGGGTAAAGGGCTACACCTTC.